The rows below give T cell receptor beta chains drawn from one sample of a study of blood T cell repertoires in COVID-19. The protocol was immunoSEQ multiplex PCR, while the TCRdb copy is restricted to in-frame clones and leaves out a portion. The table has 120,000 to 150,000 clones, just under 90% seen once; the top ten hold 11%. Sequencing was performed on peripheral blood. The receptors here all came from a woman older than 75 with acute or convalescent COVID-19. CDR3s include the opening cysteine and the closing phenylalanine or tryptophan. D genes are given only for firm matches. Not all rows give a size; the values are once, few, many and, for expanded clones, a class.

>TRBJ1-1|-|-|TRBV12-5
CASGSQLRNTEAFF
TGTGCTAGTGGTTCACAGCTCCGGAACACTGAAGCTTTCTTT
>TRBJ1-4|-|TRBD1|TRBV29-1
CSGTGGEEKLFF
TGCAGTGGGACAGGGGGCGAGGAAAAACTGTTTTTT
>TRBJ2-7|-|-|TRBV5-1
CASSLMSSLDEQYF
TGCGCCAGCAGCCTCATGAGTTCCCTGGACGAGCAGTACTTC
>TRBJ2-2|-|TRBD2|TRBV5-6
CASSSYRAGGRGGELFF
TGTGCCAGCAGTTCGTACCGAGCGGGGGGACGCGGCGGGGAGCTGTTTTTT
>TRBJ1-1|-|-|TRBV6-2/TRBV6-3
CASSYSIYSSKAAFF
TGTGCCAGCAGTTACTCGATATACAGCTCGAAGGCAGCTTTCTTT
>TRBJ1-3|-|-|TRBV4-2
CASSQVFRRGNTIYF
TGTGCCAGCAGCCAAGTGTTCCGGCGGGGAAACACCATATATTTT
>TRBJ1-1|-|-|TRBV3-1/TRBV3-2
CASSLGAGNTEAFF
TGTGCCAGCAGCCTTGGGGCAGGGAACACTGAAGCTTTCTTT
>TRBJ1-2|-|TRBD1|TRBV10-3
CAISEPRSVTGSYGYTF
TGTGCCATCAGTGAGCCGAGGTCCGTGACAGGGAGCTATGGCTACACCTTC
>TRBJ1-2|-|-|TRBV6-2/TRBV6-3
CASSRGRPGDYGYTF
TGTGCCAGCAGTCGCGGACGGCCGGGGGACTATGGCTACACCTTC
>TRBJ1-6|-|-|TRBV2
CASSARVEYSPLHF
TGTGCCAGCAGTGCCAGGGTTGAGTATTCACCCCTCCACTTT
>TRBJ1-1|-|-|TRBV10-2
CASSESSGGYTEAFF
TGCGCCAGCAGTGAGTCGTCGGGGGGATACACTGAAGCTTTCTTT
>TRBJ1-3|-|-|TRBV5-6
CASSSRQAGNTIYF
TGTGCCAGCAGCTCCCGACAGGCTGGAAACACCATATATTTT
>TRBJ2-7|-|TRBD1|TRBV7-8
CASSIDRVYEQYF
TGTGCCAGCAGCATTGACAGGGTCTACGAGCAGTACTTC
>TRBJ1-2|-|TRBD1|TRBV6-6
CASSRDSRYPNYGYTF
TGTGCCAGCAGCCGGGACAGCCGCTACCCTAACTATGGCTACACCTTC
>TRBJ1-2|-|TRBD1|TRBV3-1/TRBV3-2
CASSPSGQGGSGYTF
TGTGCCAGCAGCCCTAGCGGACAGGGAGGTAGTGGCTACACCTTC
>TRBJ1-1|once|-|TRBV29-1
CSVDGAMNTEAFF
TGCAGCGTTGATGGAGCAATGAACACTGAAGCTTTCTTT
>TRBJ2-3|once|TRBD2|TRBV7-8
CASSLGPLRRGGTSTDTQYF
TGTGCCAGCAGCTTAGGACCCCTAAGGCGGGGGGGGACTAGCACAGATACGCAGTATTTT
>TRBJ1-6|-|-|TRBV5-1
CASSLGLVNSPLHF
TGCGCCAGCAGCTTGGGGCTGGTTAATTCACCCCTCCACTTT
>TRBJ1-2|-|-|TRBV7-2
CASSLGQDRVPNYGYTF
TGTGCCAGCAGCTTAGGGCAAGACAGAGTACCTAACTATGGCTACACCTTC
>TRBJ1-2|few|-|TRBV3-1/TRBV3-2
CASSPGEVRGYTF
TGTGCCAGCAGCCCCGGGGAGGTTAGGGGCTACACCTTC
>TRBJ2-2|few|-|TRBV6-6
CASTDGSNTGELFF
TGTGCCAGCACTGATGGGAGTAACACCGGGGAGCTGTTTTTT
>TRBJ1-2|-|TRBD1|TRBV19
CASSARTGEFKGYTF
TGTGCCAGTAGTGCCAGGACAGGGGAATTTAAAGGCTACACCTTC
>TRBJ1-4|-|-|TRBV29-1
CSGRTVGDEKLFF
TGCAGCGGCCGGACAGTCGGAGATGAAAAACTGTTTTTT
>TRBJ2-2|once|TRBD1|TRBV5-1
CASRSSGTANTGELFF
TGCGCCAGCAGAAGTTCCGGGACAGCGAACACCGGGGAGCTGTTTTTT
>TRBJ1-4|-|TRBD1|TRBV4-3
CASSQVWATGGNEKLFF
TGCGCCAGCAGCCAAGTTTGGGCGACAGGGGGAAATGAAAAACTGTTTTTT
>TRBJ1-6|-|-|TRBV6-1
CASSEDFNSPLHF
TGTGCCAGCAGTGAAGACTTTAATTCACCCCTCCACTTT
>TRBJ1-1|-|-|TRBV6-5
CASSYKLLNTEAFF
TGTGCCAGCAGTTACAAACTCTTGAACACTGAAGCTTTCTTT
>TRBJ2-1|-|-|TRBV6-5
CASSYSGGATYNEQFF
TGTGCCAGCAGTTACTCTGGGGGGGCGACGTACAATGAGCAGTTCTTC
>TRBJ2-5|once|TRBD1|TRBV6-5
CASSYPDRGSETQYF
TGTGCCAGCAGTTACCCGGACAGGGGTTCGGAGACCCAGTACTTC
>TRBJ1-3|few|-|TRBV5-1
CASSLESSGNTIYF
TGCGCCAGCAGCTTGGAGAGCTCTGGAAACACCATATATTTT
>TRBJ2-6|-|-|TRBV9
CASSAPDRLRSANVLTF
TGTGCCAGCAGCGCCCCTGACAGGTTGAGATCGGCCAACGTCCTGACTTTC
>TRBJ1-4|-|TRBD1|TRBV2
CASTRDRANEKLFF
TGTGCCAGCACTAGGGACAGGGCAAATGAAAAACTGTTTTTT
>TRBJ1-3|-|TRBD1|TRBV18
CASSPPDRAGNTIYF
TGTGCCAGCTCCCCACCGGACAGGGCTGGAAACACCATATATTTT
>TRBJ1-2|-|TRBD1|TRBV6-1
CASSDRRTGNGYTF
TGTGCCAGCAGTGACCGAAGGACAGGGAATGGCTACACCTTC
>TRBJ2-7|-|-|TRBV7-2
CASSLAALSYEQYF
TGTGCCAGCAGCTTAGCCGCACTGTCGTACGAGCAGTACTTC
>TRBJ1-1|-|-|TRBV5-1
CASSLEMGHNAEAFF
TGCGCCAGCAGCTTGGAAATGGGGCATAACGCTGAAGCTTTCTTT
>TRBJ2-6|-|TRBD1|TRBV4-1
CASSSSQYSGTGGSGANVLTF
TGCGCCAGCAGCAGCTCACAGTATTCCGGGACAGGGGGTTCTGGGGCCAACGTCCTGACTTTC
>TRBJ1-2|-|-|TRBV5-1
CASSSGLHEHGYTF
TGCGCCAGCAGCTCGGGACTGCACGAACATGGCTACACCTTC
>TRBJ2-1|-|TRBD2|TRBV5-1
CASSLAISGGASDEQFF
TGCGCCAGCAGCTTGGCCATAAGCGGGGGGGCTAGCGATGAGCAGTTCTTC